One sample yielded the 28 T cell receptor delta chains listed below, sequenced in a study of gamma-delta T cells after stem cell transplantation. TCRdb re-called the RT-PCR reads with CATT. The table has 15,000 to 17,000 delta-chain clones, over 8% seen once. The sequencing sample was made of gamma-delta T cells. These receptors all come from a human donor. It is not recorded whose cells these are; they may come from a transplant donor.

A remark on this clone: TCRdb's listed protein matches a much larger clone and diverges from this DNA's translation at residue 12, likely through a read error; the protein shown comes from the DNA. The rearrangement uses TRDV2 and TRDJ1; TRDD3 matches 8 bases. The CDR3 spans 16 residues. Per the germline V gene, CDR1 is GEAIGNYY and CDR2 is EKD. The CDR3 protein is CACDTLGETHTYKLIF. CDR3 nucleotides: TGTGCCTGTGACACTCTGGGGGAGACTCACACCTATAAACTCATCTTT.

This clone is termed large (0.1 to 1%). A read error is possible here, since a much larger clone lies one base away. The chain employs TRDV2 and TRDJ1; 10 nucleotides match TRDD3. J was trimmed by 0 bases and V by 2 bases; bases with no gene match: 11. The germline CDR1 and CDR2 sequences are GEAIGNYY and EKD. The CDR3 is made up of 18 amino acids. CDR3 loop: CACDIGGDTRSYTDKLIF. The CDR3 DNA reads TGTGCCTGTGACATAGGGGGGGATACGCGATCTTACACCGATAAACTCATCTTT.

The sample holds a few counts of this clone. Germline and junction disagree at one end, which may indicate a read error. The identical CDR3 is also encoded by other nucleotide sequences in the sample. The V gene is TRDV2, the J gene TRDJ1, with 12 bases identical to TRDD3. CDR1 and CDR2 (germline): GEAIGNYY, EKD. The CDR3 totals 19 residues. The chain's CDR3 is CACDPLLGDTVLHTDNLIF. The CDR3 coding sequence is TGTGCCTGTGACCCTCTACTGGGGGATACCGTCCTCCATACCGATAACCTCATCTTT.

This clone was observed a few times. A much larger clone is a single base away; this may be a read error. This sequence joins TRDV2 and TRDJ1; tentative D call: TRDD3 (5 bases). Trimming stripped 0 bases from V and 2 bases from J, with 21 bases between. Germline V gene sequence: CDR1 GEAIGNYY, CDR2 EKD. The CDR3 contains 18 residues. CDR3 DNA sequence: TGTGCCTGTGACACCGATGGGGTTACCCCCTATGGGACCGATAAACTCATCTTT. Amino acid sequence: CACDTDGVTPYGTDKLIF.

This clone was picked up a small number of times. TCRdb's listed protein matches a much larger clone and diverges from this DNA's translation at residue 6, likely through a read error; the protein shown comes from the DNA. The CDR3 nucleotides read TGTGCTCTTGGGGAACCAAGAAGCCTACTGGGATACCAACTCCTCGATAAACTCATCTTT. Translation: CALGEPRSLLGYQLLDKLIF. The V gene is TRDV1, the J gene TRDJ1; 7 bases fit TRDD3. With V trimmed by 1 base and J by 4 bases, 21 bases remained unmatched. This CDR3 has 20 residues. Germline V gene sequence: CDR1 TSWWSYY, CDR2 QGS.

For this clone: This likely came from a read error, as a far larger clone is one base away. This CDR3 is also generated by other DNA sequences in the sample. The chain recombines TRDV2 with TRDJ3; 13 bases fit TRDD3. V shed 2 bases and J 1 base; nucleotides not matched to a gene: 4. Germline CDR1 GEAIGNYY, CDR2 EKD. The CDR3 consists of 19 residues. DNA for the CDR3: TGTGCCTGTGACATAACTGGGGGATACGGTTCCTGGGACACCCGACAGATGTTTTTC. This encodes CACDITGGYGSWDTRQMFF.

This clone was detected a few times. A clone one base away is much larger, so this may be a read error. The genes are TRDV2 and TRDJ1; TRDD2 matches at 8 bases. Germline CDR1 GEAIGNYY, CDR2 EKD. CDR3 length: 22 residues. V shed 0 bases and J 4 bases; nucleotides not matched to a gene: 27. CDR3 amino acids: CACDTGHLPTSPGLTTRDKLIF. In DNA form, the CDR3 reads TGTGCCTGTGACACCGGCCATCTTCCTACGTCTCCTGGTCTCACTACGCGCGATAAACTCATCTTT.

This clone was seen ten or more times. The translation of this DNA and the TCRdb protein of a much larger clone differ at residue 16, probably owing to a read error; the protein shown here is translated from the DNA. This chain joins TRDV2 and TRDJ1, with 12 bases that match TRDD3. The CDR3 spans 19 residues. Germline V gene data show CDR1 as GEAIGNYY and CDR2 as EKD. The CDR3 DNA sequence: TGTGCCTGTGACGGACTACTGGGGGATACCGCAGCGAACACCGATAACCTCATCTTT. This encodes CACDGLLGDTAANTDNLIF.

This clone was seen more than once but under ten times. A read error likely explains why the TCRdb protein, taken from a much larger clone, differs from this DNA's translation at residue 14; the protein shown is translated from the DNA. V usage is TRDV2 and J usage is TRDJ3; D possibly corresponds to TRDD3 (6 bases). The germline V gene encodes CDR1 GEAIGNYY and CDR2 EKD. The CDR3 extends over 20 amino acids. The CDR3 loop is CACDTPNTGTRSWGTRQMFF. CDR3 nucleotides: TGTGCCTGTGACACCCCGAATACTGGGACGAGGTCCTGGGGCACCCGACAGATGTTTTTC.

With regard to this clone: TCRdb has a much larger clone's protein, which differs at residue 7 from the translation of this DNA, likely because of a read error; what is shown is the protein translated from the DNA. In DNA form, the CDR3 reads TGTGCCTTTAAACGATCCCCCCAACGCTACCCGTACTGGGGGATACATGGCACCGATAAACTCATCTTT. Amino acid sequence: CAFKRSPQRYPYWGIHGTDKLIF. The chain has TRDV3 and TRDJ1; TRDD3 aligns across 12 bases. CDR3 length equals 23 residues. Germline V gives CDR1 TVYSNPD, CDR2 GDNSRS (reference sequence). V gave up 1 base and J gave up 1 base; unmatched junction bases: 28.

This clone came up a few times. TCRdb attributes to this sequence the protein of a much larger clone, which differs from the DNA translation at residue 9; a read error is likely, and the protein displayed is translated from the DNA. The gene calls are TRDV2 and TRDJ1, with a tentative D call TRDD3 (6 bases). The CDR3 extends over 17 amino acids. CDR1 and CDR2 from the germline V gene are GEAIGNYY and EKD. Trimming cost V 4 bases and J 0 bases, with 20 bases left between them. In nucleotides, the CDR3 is TGTGCCTGTGAGAATCTTCTGGGGACCACGTACACCGATAAACTCATCTTT. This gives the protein CACENLLGTTYTDKLIF.

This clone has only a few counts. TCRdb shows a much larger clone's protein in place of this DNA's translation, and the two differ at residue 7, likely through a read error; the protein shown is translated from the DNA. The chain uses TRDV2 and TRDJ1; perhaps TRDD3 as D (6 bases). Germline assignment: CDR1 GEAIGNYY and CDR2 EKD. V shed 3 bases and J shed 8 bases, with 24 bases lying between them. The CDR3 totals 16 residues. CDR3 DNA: TGTGCCTGTGACCCCGTTAGTGTACTGGGAAGAGCCAAACTCATCTTT. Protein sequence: CACDPVSVLGRAKLIF.

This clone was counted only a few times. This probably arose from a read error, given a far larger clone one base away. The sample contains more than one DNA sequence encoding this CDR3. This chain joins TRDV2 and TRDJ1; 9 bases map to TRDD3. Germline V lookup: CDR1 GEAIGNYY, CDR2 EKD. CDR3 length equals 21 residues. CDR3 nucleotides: TGCGCCTGTGACACCATTACTGGGGGACCCACAACGGTTGCCCCCACCGATAAACTCATCTTT. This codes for CACDTITGGPTTVAPTDKLIF.

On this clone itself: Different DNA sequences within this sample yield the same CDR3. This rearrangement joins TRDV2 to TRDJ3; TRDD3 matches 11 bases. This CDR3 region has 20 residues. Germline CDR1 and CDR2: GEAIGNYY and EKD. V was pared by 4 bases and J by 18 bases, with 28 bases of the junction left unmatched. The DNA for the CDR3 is TGTGCCTGTGAACTAGTCCTGGGGGATACCAGCTCCTGTGACACCCGCCCGATGTTTTTC. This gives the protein CACELVLGDTSSCDTRPMFF.

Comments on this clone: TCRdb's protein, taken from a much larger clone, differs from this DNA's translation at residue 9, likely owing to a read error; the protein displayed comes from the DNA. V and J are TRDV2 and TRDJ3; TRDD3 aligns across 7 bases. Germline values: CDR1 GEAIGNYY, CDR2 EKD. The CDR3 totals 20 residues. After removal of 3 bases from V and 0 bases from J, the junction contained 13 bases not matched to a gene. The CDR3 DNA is TGTGCCTGTGACCACGCTGGGGGTTGTAAAGACTCCTGGGACACCCGACAGATGTTTTTC. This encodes CACDHAGGCKDSWDTRQMFF.

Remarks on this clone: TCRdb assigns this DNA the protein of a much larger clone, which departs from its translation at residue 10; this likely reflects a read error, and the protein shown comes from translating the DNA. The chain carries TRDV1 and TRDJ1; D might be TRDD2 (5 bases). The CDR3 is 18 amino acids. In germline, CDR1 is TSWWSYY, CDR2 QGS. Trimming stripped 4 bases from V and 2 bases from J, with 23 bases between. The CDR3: CALGAQLPLCGLTDKLIF. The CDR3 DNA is TGTGCTCTTGGGGCTCAGCTTCCACTCTGTGGGCTTACCGATAAACTCATCTTT.

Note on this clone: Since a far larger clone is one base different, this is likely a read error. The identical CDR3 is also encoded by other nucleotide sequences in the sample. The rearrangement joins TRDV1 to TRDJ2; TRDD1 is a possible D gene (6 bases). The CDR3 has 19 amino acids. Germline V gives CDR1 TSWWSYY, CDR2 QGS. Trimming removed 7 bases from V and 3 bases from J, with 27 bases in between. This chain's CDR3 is CALAKIGTRSVGVTAQLFF. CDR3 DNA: TGTGCTCTTGCCAAAATAGGGACCCGTAGTGTCGGGGTGACAGCACAACTCTTCTTT.

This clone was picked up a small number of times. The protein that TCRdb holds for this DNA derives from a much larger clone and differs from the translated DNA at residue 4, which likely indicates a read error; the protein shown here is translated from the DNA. The CDR3 loop is CACNTMGLRYTDKLIF. The CDR3 DNA reads as TGTGCCTGTAACACCATGGGCCTTAGGTACACCGATAAACTCATCTTT. This sequence joins TRDV2 and TRDJ1; D unresolved. CDR3 length: 16 amino acids. Germline V CDR1 and CDR2: GEAIGNYY, EKD.

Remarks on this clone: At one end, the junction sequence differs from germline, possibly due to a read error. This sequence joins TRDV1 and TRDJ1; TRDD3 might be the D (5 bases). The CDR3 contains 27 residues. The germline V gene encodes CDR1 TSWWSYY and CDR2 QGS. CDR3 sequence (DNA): TGTGCTCTTGGGGAAATACTTTCCACTTACTGGTGCGCTGGATCCGGGGGCCCACACAGAGGGGCCGATAAAATCATCTTT. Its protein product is CALGEILSTYWCAGSGGPHRGADKIIF.

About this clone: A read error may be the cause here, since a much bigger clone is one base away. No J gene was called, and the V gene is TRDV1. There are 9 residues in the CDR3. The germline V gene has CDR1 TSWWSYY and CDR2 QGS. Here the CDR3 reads CALGKRLTF. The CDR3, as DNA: TGTGCCCTTGGGAAACGACTCACATTT.

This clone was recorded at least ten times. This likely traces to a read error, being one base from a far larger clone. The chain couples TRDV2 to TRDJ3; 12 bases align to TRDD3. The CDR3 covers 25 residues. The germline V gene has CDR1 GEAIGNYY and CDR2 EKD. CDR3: CACDTVGSVRLGDTLGSWDSRQMFF. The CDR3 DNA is TGTGCCTGTGACACCGTCGGGAGTGTACGACTGGGGGATACCCTAGGGTCCTGGGACTCCCGACAGATGTTTTTC.

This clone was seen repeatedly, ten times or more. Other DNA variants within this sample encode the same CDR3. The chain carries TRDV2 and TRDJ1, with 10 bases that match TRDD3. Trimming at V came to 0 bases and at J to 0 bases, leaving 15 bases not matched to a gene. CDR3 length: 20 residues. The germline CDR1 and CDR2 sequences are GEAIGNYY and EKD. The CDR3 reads CACDTGYGGYRGEYTDKLIF. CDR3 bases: TGTGCCTGTGACACCGGATATGGGGGATACCGGGGGGAGTACACCGATAAACTCATCTTT.

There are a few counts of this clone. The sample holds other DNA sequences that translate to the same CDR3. CDR3 amino acids: CALGEREDPSRLTHKLIF. DNA for the CDR3: TGTGCTCTTGGGGAACGAGAGGATCCTTCTAGGCTTACCCATAAACTCATCTTT. V and J are TRDV1 and TRDJ1; TRDD2 is a possible D gene (5 bases). Germline V CDR1 and CDR2: TSWWSYY, QGS. Trimming cost V 1 base and J 6 bases, with 24 bases left between them. The CDR3 sequence is 18 residues long.

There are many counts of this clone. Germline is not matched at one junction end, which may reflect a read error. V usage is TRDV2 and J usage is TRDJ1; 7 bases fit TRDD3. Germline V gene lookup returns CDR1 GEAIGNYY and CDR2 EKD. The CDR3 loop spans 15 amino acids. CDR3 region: CACDTVLGQGDNLIF. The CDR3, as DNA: TGTGCCTGTGACACCGTCCTGGGGCAAGGGGATAACCTCATCTTT.

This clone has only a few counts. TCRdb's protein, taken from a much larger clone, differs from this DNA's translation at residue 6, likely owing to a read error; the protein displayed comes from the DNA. As DNA, the CDR3 is TGTGCCTGTGACACCGGAGGGGCCGAGAGCTCCTGGGACACCCGACAGATGTTTTTC. Protein sequence: CACDTGGAESSWDTRQMFF. The chain is built from TRDV2 and TRDJ3; no clear D. This CDR3 is built from 19 residues. V was pared by 0 bases and J by 0 bases, with 14 bases between. CDR1 and CDR2 (germline): GEAIGNYY, EKD.

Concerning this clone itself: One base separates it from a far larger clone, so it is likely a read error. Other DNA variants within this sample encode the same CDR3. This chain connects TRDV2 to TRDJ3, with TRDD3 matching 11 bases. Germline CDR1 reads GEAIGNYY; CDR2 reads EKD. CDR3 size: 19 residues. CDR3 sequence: CACDTVLGDSSWDTRQMFF. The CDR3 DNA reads TGCGCCTGTGACACCGTACTGGGGGATAGCTCCTGGGACACCCGACAGATGTTTTTC.

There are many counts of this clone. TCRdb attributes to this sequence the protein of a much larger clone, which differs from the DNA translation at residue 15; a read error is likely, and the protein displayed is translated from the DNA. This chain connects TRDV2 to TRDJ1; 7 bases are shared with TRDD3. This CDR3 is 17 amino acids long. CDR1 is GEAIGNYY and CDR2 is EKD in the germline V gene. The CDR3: CACDALTEGYHTDKPIF. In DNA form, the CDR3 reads TGTGCCTGTGACGCCCTTACAGAGGGATACCACACCGATAAACCCATCTTT.

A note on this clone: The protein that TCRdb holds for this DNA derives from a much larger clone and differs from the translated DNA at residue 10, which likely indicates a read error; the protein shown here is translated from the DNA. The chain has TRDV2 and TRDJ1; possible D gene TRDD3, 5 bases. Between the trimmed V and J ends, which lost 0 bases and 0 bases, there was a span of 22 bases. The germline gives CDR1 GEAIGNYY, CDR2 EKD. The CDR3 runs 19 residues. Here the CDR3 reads CACDTAANWLHTYTDKLIF. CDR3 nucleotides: TGTGCCTGTGACACCGCGGCGAACTGGTTACACACGTACACCGATAAACTCATCTTT.